The subject of this entry is one T cell receptor beta chain. CDR3 size: 15 residues. V gave up 7 bases and J gave up 0 bases; unmatched junction bases: 7. CDR1 is MNHNS, CDR2 SASEGT, per germline. PCR used 60 Vbeta primers and 13 Jbeta primers. Profiled with immunoSEQ multiplex PCR; TCRdb holds only in-frame clones, not every one. This table has about 270,000 clones, 72% appearing once. This sample was included in a study of cytomegalovirus exposure and HLA in healthy donors. The chain links TRBV6-1 to TRBJ2-5, with 8 bases lining up with TRBD1. The source of this sequence is a female donor in good health and CMV-seronegative. The sequenced sample was PBMCs. The CDR3 spells CASTEDRGDQETQYF. CDR3 coding DNA: TGTGCCAGCACCGAAGACAGGGGCGACCAAGAGACCCAGTACTTC.